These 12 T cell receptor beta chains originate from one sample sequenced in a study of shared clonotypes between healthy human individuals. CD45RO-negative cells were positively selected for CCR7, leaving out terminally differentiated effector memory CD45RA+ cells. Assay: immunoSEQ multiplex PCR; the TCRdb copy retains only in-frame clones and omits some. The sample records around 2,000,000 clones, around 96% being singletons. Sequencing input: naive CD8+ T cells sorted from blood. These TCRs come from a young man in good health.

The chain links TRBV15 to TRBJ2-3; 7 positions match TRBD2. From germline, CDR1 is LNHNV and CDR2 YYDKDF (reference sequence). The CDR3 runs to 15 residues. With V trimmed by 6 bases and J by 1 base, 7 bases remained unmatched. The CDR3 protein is CATRLRAGGTDTQYF. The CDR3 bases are TGTGCCACCAGACTTCGGGCGGGGGGCACAGATACGCAGTATTTT.

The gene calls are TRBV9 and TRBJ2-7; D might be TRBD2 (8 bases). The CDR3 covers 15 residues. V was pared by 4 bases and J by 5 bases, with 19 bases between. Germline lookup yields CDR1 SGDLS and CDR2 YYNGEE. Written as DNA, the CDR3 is TGTGCCAGCAGCCCAGGGGGAGGCGGGAGGAACGAGCAGTACTTC. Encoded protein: CASSPGGGGRNEQYF.

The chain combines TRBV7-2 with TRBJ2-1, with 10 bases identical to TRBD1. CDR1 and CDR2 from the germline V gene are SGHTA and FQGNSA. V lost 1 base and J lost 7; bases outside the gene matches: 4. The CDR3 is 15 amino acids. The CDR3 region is CASSLVGQGINEQFF. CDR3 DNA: TGTGCCAGCAGCTTAGTGGGACAGGGGATTAATGAGCAGTTCTTC. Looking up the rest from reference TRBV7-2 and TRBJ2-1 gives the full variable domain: GAGVSQSPSNKVTEKGKDVELRCDPISGHTALYWYRQSLGQGLEFLIYFQGNSAPDKSGLPSDRFSAERTGGSVSTLTIQRTQQEDSAVYLCASSLVGQGINEQFFGPGTRLTVL.

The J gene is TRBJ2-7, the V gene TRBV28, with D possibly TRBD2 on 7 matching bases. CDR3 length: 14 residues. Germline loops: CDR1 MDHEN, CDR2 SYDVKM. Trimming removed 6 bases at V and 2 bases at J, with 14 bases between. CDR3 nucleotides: TGTGCCAGCAGATTACGGGGGGCCCCCTACGAGCAGTACTTC. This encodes CASRLRGAPYEQYF.

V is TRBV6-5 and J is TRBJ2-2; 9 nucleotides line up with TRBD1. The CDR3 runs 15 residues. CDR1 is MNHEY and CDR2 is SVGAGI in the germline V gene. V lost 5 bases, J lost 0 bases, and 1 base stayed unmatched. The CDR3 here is CASSGTGPNTGELFF. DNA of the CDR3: TGTGCCAGCAGTGGGACAGGGCCGAACACCGGGGAGCTGTTTTTT.

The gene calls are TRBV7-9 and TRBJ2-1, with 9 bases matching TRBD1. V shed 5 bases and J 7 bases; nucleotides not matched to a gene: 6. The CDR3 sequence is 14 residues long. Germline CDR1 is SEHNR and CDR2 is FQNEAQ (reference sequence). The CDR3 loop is CASSPGQGRNEQFF. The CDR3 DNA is TGTGCCAGCAGCCCAGGACAGGGGAGGAATGAGCAGTTCTTC. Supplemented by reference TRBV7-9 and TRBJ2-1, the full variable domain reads DTGVSQNPRHKITKRGQNVTFRCDPISEHNRLYWYRQTLGQGPEFLTYFQNEAQLEKSRLLSDRFSAERPKGSFSTLEIQRTEQGDSAMYLCASSPGQGRNEQFFGPGTRLTVL.

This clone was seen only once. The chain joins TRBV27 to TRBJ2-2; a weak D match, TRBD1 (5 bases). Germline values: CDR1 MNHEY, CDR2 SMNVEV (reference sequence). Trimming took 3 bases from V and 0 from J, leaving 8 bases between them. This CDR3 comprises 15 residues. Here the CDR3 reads CASSLTVANTGELFF. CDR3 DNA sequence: TGTGCCAGCAGTTTGACAGTCGCGAACACCGGGGAGCTGTTTTTT.

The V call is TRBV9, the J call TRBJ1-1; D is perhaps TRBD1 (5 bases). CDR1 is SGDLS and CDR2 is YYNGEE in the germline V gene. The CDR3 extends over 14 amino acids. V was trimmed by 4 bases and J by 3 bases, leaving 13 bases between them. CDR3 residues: CASSPSGRDTEAFF. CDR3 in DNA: TGTGCCAGCAGCCCCTCGGGGCGGGACACTGAAGCTTTCTTT.

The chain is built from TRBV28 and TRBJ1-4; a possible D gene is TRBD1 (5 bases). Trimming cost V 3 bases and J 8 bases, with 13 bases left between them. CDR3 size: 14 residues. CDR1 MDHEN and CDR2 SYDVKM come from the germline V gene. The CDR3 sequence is CASSFRGGYEKLFF. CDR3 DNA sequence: TGTGCCAGCAGTTTTCGGGGCGGCTACGAAAAACTGTTTTTT.

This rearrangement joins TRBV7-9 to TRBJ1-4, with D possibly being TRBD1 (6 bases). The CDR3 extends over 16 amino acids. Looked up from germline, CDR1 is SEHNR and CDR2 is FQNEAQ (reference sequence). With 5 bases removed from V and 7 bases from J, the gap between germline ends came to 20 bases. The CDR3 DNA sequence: TGTGCCAGCAGCAATAAGCAGGGGCCCCACTCTGAAAAACTGTTTTTT. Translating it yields CASSNKQGPHSEKLFF.

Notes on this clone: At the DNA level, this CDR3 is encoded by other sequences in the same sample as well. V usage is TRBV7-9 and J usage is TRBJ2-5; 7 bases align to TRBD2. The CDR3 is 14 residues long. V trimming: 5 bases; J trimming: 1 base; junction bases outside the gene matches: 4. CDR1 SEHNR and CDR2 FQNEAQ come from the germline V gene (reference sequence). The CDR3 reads CASSLTSSQETQYF. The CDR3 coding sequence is TGTGCCAGCAGCCTGACTAGCAGCCAAGAGACCCAGTACTTC.

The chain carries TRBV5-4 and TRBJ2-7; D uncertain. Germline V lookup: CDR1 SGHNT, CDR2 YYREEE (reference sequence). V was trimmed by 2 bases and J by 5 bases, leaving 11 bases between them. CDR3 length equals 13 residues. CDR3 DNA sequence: TGTGCCAGCAGCTTTCCGGCGATGAACGAGCAGTACTTC. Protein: CASSFPAMNEQYF.